One and the same sample provided the 14 T cell receptor beta chains below, sequenced in a study of T cells in Graves' hyperthyroidism and ophthalmopathy. The TCR beta CDR3 regions underwent amplification using RNA transcripts as the source. Initially, a first-round RT-PCR of the TCR CDR3 employed the HTBI primer set. TCRdb called the multiplex PCR reads again in MiXCR, with one record for every CDR3 protein. The data contain some 440,000 distinct CDR3 sequences, about a sixth of them singletons. Sequencing was done on a sample of blood. The source of these receptors is a woman in her late teens or twenties with Graves' hyperthyroidism.

This clonotype appeared a few times. V and J are TRBV6-2 or TRBV6-3 and TRBJ2-7, with unresolved D. Germline-derived CDR1 and CDR2 are MNHEY and SVGEGT. The V and J ends lost 1 base and 3 bases respectively, with 7 bases between them. The CDR3 contains 13 residues. The CDR3 here is CASSYFVNYEQYF. CDR3 nucleotides: TGTGCCAGCAGTTACTTCGTCAACTACGAGCAGTACTTC.

The rearrangement joins TRBV12-3 or TRBV12-4 to TRBJ2-1; D not certain. Trimming took off 4 bases at V and 11 bases at J, with 24 bases between the two ends. The length of the CDR3 is 16 residues. Here the CDR3 reads CASSSLRAEQKGQQFF. The CDR3 region has the DNA TGTGCCAGCAGTTCGCTGCGCGCCGAACAAAAGGGTCAGCAGTTCTTC.

This clonotype was seen at least ten times. The chain uses TRBV20-1 and TRBJ1-5; TRBD1 might be the D (5 bases). This CDR3 has 13 amino acids. V gave up 5 bases and J gave up 12 bases, with 20 bases separating them. CDR1 is DFQATT, CDR2 SNEGSKA, per germline (reference sequence). Here the CDR3 reads CSAPGTSRTVQHF. The DNA of the CDR3 is TGCAGTGCTCCCGGGACTTCAAGGACCGTCCAGCATTTT.

The genes are TRBV20-1 and TRBJ2-5; 9 bases are a match to TRBD1. V shed 6 bases and J 2 bases; nucleotides not matched to a gene: 10. This CDR3 spans 15 amino acids. The V gene's germline CDR1 is DFQATT and CDR2 SNEGSKA (reference sequence). The CDR3 sequence: CSATPLDRGQETQYF. Here the CDR3 DNA reads TGCAGTGCCACTCCGTTGGACAGGGGACAAGAGACCCAGTACTTC.

This clonotype was recorded a few times. The rearrangement links TRBV7-3 to TRBJ2-2, with 10 bases aligning to TRBD2. The V gene end was trimmed by 1 base and the J gene end by 6 bases; junction bases not matched to a gene: 5. Germline CDR1 reads SGHTA; CDR2 reads FQGTGA. The CDR3 is made up of 16 amino acids. CDR3 amino acids: CASSLNPAGGPGELFF. The CDR3 bases are TGTGCCAGCAGCTTAAACCCAGCGGGGGGGCCCGGGGAGCTGTTTTTT. The entire variable domain, with the rest obtained from reference TRBV7-3 and TRBJ2-2, is as follows: GAGVSQTPSNKVTEKGKYVELRCDPISGHTALYWYRQSLGQGPEFLIYFQGTGAADDSGLPNDRFFAVRPEGSVSTLKIQRTERGDSAVYLCASSLNPAGGPGELFFGEGSRLTVL.

This clonotype was counted many times. V gene TRBV7-2 combines with J gene TRBJ1-5, with no clear D. Trimming took off 5 bases at V and 2 bases at J, with 16 bases between the two ends. The CDR3 contains 16 residues. Germline lookup yields CDR1 SGHTA and CDR2 FQGNSA. The CDR3 region is CASSHHQLGGNQPQHF. As DNA, the CDR3 is TGTGCCAGCAGCCACCATCAATTAGGAGGCAATCAGCCCCAGCATTTT.

About this clonotype: A much larger clone differs by one base, so this may be a read error. This chain uses TRBV11-2 with TRBJ2-7, with TRBD2 matching over 10 bases. The V segment lost 3 bases and the J segment 7 bases; nucleotides outside the gene matches: 9. The CDR3 is 15 residues long. The germline V gene encodes CDR1 SGHAT and CDR2 FQNNGV. CDR3: CASSLYGTSVSEQYF. CDR3 nucleotide sequence: TGTGCCAGCAGCTTGTATGGGACTAGCGTTTCAGAGCAGTACTTC. Full variable domain (missing parts from reference TRBV11-2 and TRBJ2-7): EAGVAQSPRYKIIEKRQSVAFWCNPISGHATLYWYQQILGQGPKLLIQFQNNGVVDDSQLPKDRFSAERLKGVDSTLKIQPAKLEDSAVYLCASSLYGTSVSEQYFGPGTRLTVT.

This clonotype was picked up a small number of times. This clone may be a read error of a much larger clone one base away. The chain employs TRBV11-2 and TRBJ2-1; D is ambiguous. This CDR3 has 15 amino acids. Trimming removed 3 bases from V and 8 bases from J, with 17 bases in between. Germline assignment: CDR1 SGHAT and CDR2 FQNNGV. The CDR3 DNA reads TGTGCCAGCAGCTTTAGTTCGCGGAGTTGGGATGAGCAGTTCTTC. This gives the protein CASSFSSRSWDEQFF.

This clonotype was picked up many times. The DNA for the CDR3 is TGCAGTGCCCTGCCGGGTAGGGGGGTTGAAAAACTGTTTTTT. It yields the protein CSALPGRGVEKLFF. The chain links TRBV20-1 to TRBJ1-4, with D perhaps TRBD1 (6 bases). V was shortened by 6 bases and J by 7 bases, with 18 bases between the two germline ends. The CDR3 consists of 14 residues. The germline V gene has CDR1 DFQATT and CDR2 SNEGSKA (reference sequence).

There are many counts of this clonotype. V usage is TRBV4-1 and J usage is TRBJ1-4; D ambiguous. The ends were cut back, 0 bases at V and 1 base at J, with 6 bases in the middle. The CDR3 is 15 residues long. Germline-derived CDR1 and CDR2 are MGHRA and YSYEKL. This CDR3 reads CASSQEGGTNEKLFF. CDR3 DNA: TGCGCCAGCAGCCAAGAAGGCGGAACTAATGAAAAACTGTTTTTT.

The chain couples TRBV18 to TRBJ2-1, with D unresolved. The CDR3 extends over 16 amino acids. The germline CDR1 and CDR2 sequences are KGHSH and LQKENI. The V gene lost 3 bases and the J gene lost 0 bases, with 12 bases spanning the gap. The CDR3 DNA is TGTGCCAGCTCACCCTCCGCGGTTTACTCCTACAATGAGCAGTTCTTC. Amino acid sequence: CASSPSAVYSYNEQFF.

The sample holds many counts of this clonotype. The genes are TRBV27 and TRBJ2-5; 7 nucleotides agree with TRBD2. Looked up from germline, CDR1 is MNHEY and CDR2 is SMNVEV (reference sequence). CDR3 size: 16 residues. The trim removed 5 bases at V and 5 bases at J, leaving 14 bases unmatched. The CDR3 protein is CASSRRWGGYTETQYF. The DNA of the CDR3 is TGTGCCAGCAGTCGCCGCTGGGGAGGGTATACGGAGACCCAGTACTTC.

This chain uses TRBV12-3 or TRBV12-4 with TRBJ1-3; TRBD1 might be the D (5 bases). The CDR3 extends over 17 amino acids. V was pared by 3 bases and J by 4 bases, with 19 bases between. CDR3 nucleotide sequence: TGTGCCAGCAGTTTTTGGGGCGTCGAACACTGGGGAAACACCATATATTTT. Protein sequence: CASSFWGVEHWGNTIYF.

This clonotype was counted ten times or more. The chain joins TRBV2 to TRBJ2-1, with D uncertain. The CDR3 is 13 residues long. The ends were cut back, 2 bases at V and 1 base at J, with 3 bases in the middle. Germline assignment: CDR1 SNHLY and CDR2 FYNNEI. CDR3 residues: CASSEQSYNEQFF. Written as DNA, the CDR3 is TGTGCCAGCAGTGAACAGTCCTACAATGAGCAGTTCTTC.